This T cell receptor (beta chain) originates from a study of molecular identifiers for immune sequencing clone quantification (dated by TCRdb to about 2018). With respect to the entire study: For a replicate experiment, RNA from approximately 20,000 or 98,000 naive CD8 T cells was divided into five aliquots, and four of the five aliquots were sequenced. This methods study used CD8 T cells to benchmark TCR RNA copy counting and molecular-identifier clustering-based TCR repertoire sequencing (MIDCIRS).

Libraries of naive CD8 T cells were built from around 20,000 to 990,000 sorted cells, with 10%, 30% or 50% of the purified RNA used. Naive CD8 T cells, defined as CD8+CD4-CCR7+CD45RA+, were FACS-sorted into RLT Plus buffer on a BD FACSAria II. To test detection sensitivity, Jurkat RNA equal to ten TCR copies was added to samples of roughly 18,000-1,000,000 naive CD8 T cells. Enrichment of CD8 T cells was performed with RosetteSep CD8+ T Cell Enrichment Cocktail and Ficoll-Paque, after which ACK red cell lysis was carried out. A remark on this clonotype: Its antigen specificity is not known. A much larger clone sits a single nucleotide away, making a read error possible.

The library was built by means of PCR. The run used a NextSeq 500. Bulk TCR libraries were prepared as previously described, using TCR primers listed in Table S5. The Qiagen AllPrep DNA/RNA kit was used to purify total RNA. Before analysis, reads from multiple sequencing runs of one library were combined. The study's own analysis went as follows. Reads were retained only if their TCR constant sequence matched exactly, and those retained reads were trimmed to 150 nt and grouped according to their 12-nt molecular barcodes. Within each barcode group, reads were sub-clustered at a 15% Levenshtein threshold, and quality-weighted consensus sequences were built per RNA molecule. Non-functional sequences were removed, as were lower-count sequences one edit away from another. Barcode sub-clusters with fewer than 20% of the maximum read count were removed, based on fitting two negative binomial distributions. Through fastp at Q25 and MiXCR, TCRdb rebuilt clones from the public reads, retaining in-frame beta chains. Each CDR3 protein gets just one entry, which takes the most common genes and DNA from the rows behind it. These V and J calls derive from TCRdb rather than the authors' analysis. Recorded for this sample are approximately 100,000 distinct CDR3 sequences; 35% to 40% of them occurred a single time. The ten largest clones represent less than 5.5% of the sample.

The research as a whole found: Around 2.9 recovered TCR RNA copies per cell were obtained by modeling, versus roughly 10 by digital PCR, implying a capture efficiency of 25% to 30%. Spiked-in Jurkat TCR RNA (about ten copies' worth), which is not part of the donor repertoire, was contained in the naive libraries. Highly expanded clone sizes could be underestimated because identical TCR molecules may share a barcode. A single cell's worth of spiked-in Jurkat TCR RNA was reported detectable even among 750,000 to 1,000,000 naive CD8 T cells. In CMV-specific effector cells, over 97% of molecules were held by clones above 20 RNA copies, whereas under 1% of molecules were held by such clones in naive cells. When barcode sub-clustering was omitted, TCR diversity was inflated by chimeric consensus sequences, with chimeras reaching as high as 47%.

Reading from cysteine to phenylalanine, the CDR3 counts 12 amino acids. The CDR3 DNA has 36 bases and is translated from base 1. The chain couples TRBV12-3 or TRBV12-4 to TRBJ2-5; 5 matching bases give a weak D call of TRBD1. This TCR was sampled from a human donor in good health. Some libraries in this study had Jurkat cell RNA spiked in. Sequencing input: naive CD8+ T cells from blood, with Jurkat cell RNA spiked in. The sample's cell subset or site label is to be understood as: FACS-sorted CD8+CD4-CCR7+CD45RA+ naive T cells. The CDR3 protein sequence reads: CASCLGLETQYF. The bases read TGTGCCAGCTGTTTGGGGCTGGAGACCCAGTACTTC.